The clone carrying this T cell receptor (beta chain) was recorded at least ten times. Antigen unknown. Time point here: persistent/refractory GD, antithyroid drugs over 5 years with positive TRAb. RNA isolated from PBMCs was used to make the TCR library. The sample belongs to a study of regulatory T cells in long-lasting Graves disease. Construction of the TCR beta libraries employed iRepertoire HTBI primers in conjunction with Arm-PCR of CDR3 regions. TCRdb analysed the multiplex PCR reads with MiXCR anew, one entry per CDR3 protein. The table shows some 280,000 distinct CDR3 sequences, with approximately 20% occurring only once. Study results and caveats: Newly diagnosed Graves' patients exceeded persistent ones in TCR diversity. The analysis examined peripheral blood only and excluded thyroid tissue.

Sequences were derived from peripheral blood mononuclear cells (PBMCs), sampled when the disease was refractory, from a patient treated with antithyroid drugs. The TCR sequence derives from a female donor with Graves disease.

CDR3 nucleotides: TGTGCCAGCAGCCCCTTTCTCGGGGGATGGGAGACCCAGTACTTC. The encoded protein is CASSPFLGGWETQYF. V and J are TRBV12-3 or TRBV12-4 and TRBJ2-5, with a possible D match to TRBD2 (6 bases). The length of the CDR3 is 15 residues. V was trimmed by 6 bases and J by 5 bases, leaving 19 bases between them.